A single sample is the source of the 3 T cell receptor beta chains below, sequenced in a study of Ad26.COV2.S vaccination and SARS-CoV-2 variants (dated by TCRdb to about 2021). Receptor amplification or capture employed the immunoSEQ multiplex PCR assay. TCRdb took this table from immuneACCESS and kept in-frame rearrangements with V and J called. Such tables lack part of the clones; where checked against another copy, unresolved V genes explain under half of the gap, and the rest is unexplained. The sample table lists under 400,000 clones, around 90% of them with a count of one. The top ten clones comprise about 3% of the sample. The sample's treatment or condition label, in plain terms: 15 to 20 received Ad26.COV2.S at low or high dose, single or two shots; roughly five received placebo; per-sample allocation not given. For vaccine and placebo recipients, the sequenced repertoires came from samples collected on day 63 after the first injection.

The specimen was peripheral blood, collected in a trial of Ad26.COV2.S vaccine versus placebo. The receptors originated from a person aged 18-60 years who received the Ad26.COV2.S COVID-19 vaccine or a placebo.

This rearrangement joins TRBV3-1 (or the pseudogene TRBV3-2) to TRBJ1-2, with no clear D. Between the trimmed V and J ends, which lost 0 bases and 6 bases, there was a span of 11 bases. The CDR3 runs to 14 residues. Germline lookup yields CDR1 LGHDT and CDR2 YNNKEL (reference sequence). The CDR3 loop reads CASSQDTREHGYTF. The CDR3 nucleotides read TGTGCCAGCAGCCAAGATACGAGGGAACATGGCTACACCTTC.

The chain combines TRBV3-1 (or the pseudogene TRBV3-2) with TRBJ2-7; 8 nucleotides align to TRBD2. Germline V lookup: CDR1 LGHDT, CDR2 YNNKEL (reference sequence). This CDR3 spans 15 amino acids. V lost 1 base and J lost 3; bases outside the gene matches: 5. In DNA, the CDR3 is TGTGCCAGCAGCCAAGGTAGCGGGGCGTACTACGAGCAGTACTTC. Its protein is CASSQGSGAYYEQYF.

This sequence joins TRBV5-1 and TRBJ1-6; D might be TRBD1 (6 bases). Trimming took 4 bases from V and 0 from J, leaving 14 bases between them. The CDR3 consists of 17 residues. Germline CDR1 is SGHRS and CDR2 is YFSETQ. The CDR3 nucleotides are TGCGCCAGCAGCCCCGAGGGGGGTTACTCCTATAATTCACCCCTCCACTTT. It codes for CASSPEGGYSYNSPLHF. The variable domain in full, with the rest retrieved from reference TRBV5-1 and TRBJ1-6, is KAGVTQTPRYLIKTRGQQVTLSCSPISGHRSVSWYQQTPGQGLQFLFEYFSETQRNKGNFPGRFSGRQFSNSRSEMNVSTLELGDSALYLCASSPEGGYSYNSPLHFGNGTRLTVT.